Shown below are 19 T cell receptor beta chains from a single sample sequenced in a study of identical twins. Each CDR3 protein gets one entry after TCRdb re-called the 5' RACE reads with MiXCR. The sample shows around 550,000 distinct CDR3 sequences, 15% of them seen only once. The same data also contributed to another study, on yellow fever vaccine responses in identical twins.

Sample: CD4+ T cells sorted from blood. These TCRs come from a woman between 18 and 30 years old in good health.

This clonotype has a handful of counts. The rearrangement uses TRBV20-1 and TRBJ2-1, with TRBD2 matching over 10 bases. Germline V gene lookup returns CDR1 DFQATT and CDR2 SNEGSKA (reference sequence). The CDR3 has 16 amino acids. V lost 3 bases to trimming and J lost 2 bases; unmatched junction nucleotides: 7. The CDR3 is CSARSGGGLAYNEQFF. For the CDR3, the DNA is TGCAGTGCTAGGAGCGGGGGGGGACTGGCCTACAATGAGCAGTTCTTC.

Points on this clonotype: One end of the junction fails to match germline, which may point to a read error. The V gene is TRBV20-1, the J gene TRBJ2-2; TRBD2 matches 15 bases. The CDR3 is 18 residues long. Germline V CDR1 and CDR2: DFQATT, SNEGSKA (reference sequence). CDR3 nucleotides: TGCTGTGCTCGTAGGACTAGCGGGAGGGCCATGAACACCGGGGAGCTGTTTTTT. Its translation: CCARRTSGRAMNTGELFF.

This clonotype has more than one count but fewer than ten. The chain employs TRBV9 and TRBJ2-1, with TRBD1 identical over 9 bases. Per the germline V gene, CDR1 is SGDLS and CDR2 is YYNGEE. Trimming removed 3 bases from V and 7 bases from J; junction bases left unmatched: 5. CDR3 size: 14 residues. Here the CDR3 DNA reads TGTGCCAGCAGCGGGGACAGGGTAGATAATGAGCAGTTCTTC. Translation: CASSGDRVDNEQFF.

The rearrangement links TRBV4-1 to TRBJ1-2; D perhaps matches TRBD1 (6 bases). CDR3 length equals 14 residues. The ends were cut back, 0 bases at V and 8 bases at J, with 13 bases in the middle. Per germline, CDR1 MGHRA and CDR2 YSYEKL. CDR3 nucleotide sequence: TGCGCCAGCAGCCAAGATCCGGGACAAAGCGGCTACACCTTC. Translation gives CASSQDPGQSGYTF.

This chain connects TRBV10-2 to TRBJ2-7, with a possible D match to TRBD1 (5 bases). The CDR3 contains 15 residues. With 8 bases removed from V and 6 bases from J, the gap between germline ends came to 23 bases. CDR1 WSHSY and CDR2 SAAADI come from the germline V gene. The CDR3 coding sequence is TGCGCCAGCGTAGGCAGGGTGGGCCTGTCTTGCGAGCAGTACGTC. Translating it yields CASVGRVGLSCEQYV.

This clonotype was detected ten times or more. This chain uses TRBV15 with TRBJ2-1; D is perhaps TRBD2 (6 bases). The CDR3 totals 16 residues. V lost 3 bases and J 1 base, leaving 13 bases between the germline ends. CDR1 is LNHNV, CDR2 YYDKDF, per germline (reference sequence). The CDR3 sequence is CATSSQGRGSYNEQFF. DNA of the CDR3: TGTGCCACCAGCAGTCAGGGTCGGGGGTCCTACAATGAGCAGTTCTTC.

This clonotype has more than one count but fewer than ten. This chain joins TRBV7-8 and TRBJ1-4, with 11 bases aligning to TRBD1. Per the germline V gene, CDR1 is SGHVS and CDR2 is FQNEAQ. J was trimmed by 5 bases and V by 2 bases; bases with no gene match: 7. The CDR3 totals 17 residues. Here the CDR3 reads CASSLLTGTGGNEKLFF. In nucleotides, the CDR3 is TGTGCCAGCAGCTTACTTACTGGGACAGGGGGGAATGAAAAACTGTTTTTT. Based on the CDR3 plus reference TRBV7-8 and TRBJ1-4, the full variable domain is GAGVSQSPRYKVAKRGQDVALRCDPISGHVSLFWYQQALGQGPEFLTYFQNEAQLDKSGLPSDRFFAERPEGSVSTLKIQRTQQEDSAVYLCASSLLTGTGGNEKLFFGSGTQLSVL.

On this clonotype: This may be a read error: a much more frequent sequence differs by one nucleotide. The CDR3 sequence: CSAAGPQNVESQYF. CDR3 in DNA: TGCAGCGCTGCGGGACCCCAGAATGTAGAGTCCCAGTACTTC. This rearrangement joins TRBV29-1 to TRBJ2-5; D is perhaps TRBD2 (6 bases). Germline V CDR1 and CDR2: SQVTM, ANQGSEA. The CDR3 sequence is 14 residues long.

This clonotype was seen a few times. This chain connects TRBV4-2 to TRBJ2-1; TRBD2 agrees at 16 bases. Germline V gene sequence: CDR1 LGHNA, CDR2 YNFKEQ. This CDR3 has 17 amino acids. V lost 0 bases and J lost 15; bases outside the gene matches: 11. The CDR3 sequence is CASSQEFGTSGGAGAFF. CDR3 nucleotides: TGTGCCAGCAGCCAAGAATTCGGGACTAGCGGGGGGGCCGGCGCGTTCTTC.

The chain combines TRBV12-3 or TRBV12-4 with TRBJ1-4, with D possibly matching TRBD1 (5 bases). V was cut by 3 bases and J by 7 bases, with 12 bases left in between. CDR3 length equals 14 residues. For the CDR3, the DNA is TGTGCCAGCAGTTTTGGGGGATTAGGTGAAAAACTGTTTTTT. This translates into CASSFGGLGEKLFF.

The chain uses TRBV5-1 and TRBJ1-6; no firm D call. Germline V CDR1 and CDR2: SGHRS, YFSETQ. This CDR3 spans 15 amino acids. V lost 4 bases and J lost 5, with 13 bases in between. The DNA for the CDR3 is TGCGCCAGCAGCCCAGACCCGGGAGATAATTCACCCCTCCACTTT. Translating it yields CASSPDPGDNSPLHF.

This chain uses TRBV7-9 with TRBJ2-1, with D tentatively TRBD2 (6 bases). CDR1 SEHNR and CDR2 FQNEAQ come from the germline V gene (reference sequence). CDR3 size: 15 residues. V was clipped by 1 base and J by 6 bases, with 13 bases between them. The CDR3 region has the DNA TGTGCCAGCAGCTTAGGGGACTTAGTACCCAATGAGCAGTTCTTC. As protein: CASSLGDLVPNEQFF.

This chain joins TRBV6-1 and TRBJ2-6; D possibly corresponds to TRBD1 (5 bases). Germline lookup yields CDR1 MNHNS and CDR2 SASEGT. V lost 7 bases and J lost 0, with 10 bases in between. The CDR3 loop spans 15 amino acids. CDR3 DNA sequence: TGTGCCAGCAAAGGACACTCCTCTGGGGCCAACGTCCTGACTTTC. Its protein product is CASKGHSSGANVLTF.

The V and J genes are TRBV24-1 and TRBJ2-5; 7 nucleotides align to TRBD2. V was clipped by 2 bases and J by 5 bases; unmatched bases: 7. This CDR3 region has 15 residues. Germline CDR1 KGHDR, CDR2 SFDVKD. The chain's CDR3 is CATSDSLGLVETQYF. CDR3 DNA: TGTGCCACCAGTGATTCGCTCGGACTAGTCGAGACCCAGTACTTC.

V usage is TRBV20-1 and J usage is TRBJ1-5, with 10 bases lining up with TRBD1. The CDR3 covers 15 residues. The germline CDR1 and CDR2 sequences are DFQATT and SNEGSKA (reference sequence). Germline trimming cut 2 bases from V and 7 bases from J; bases unmatched to any gene: 8. The CDR3 loop reads CSARTGTGVRQPQHF. The CDR3 DNA reads as TGCAGTGCTAGAACCGGGACAGGGGTGCGGCAGCCCCAGCATTTT.

There are a few counts of this clonotype. The germline gene is not matched at one end of the junction; a read error may be the cause. The V gene is TRBV2, the J gene TRBJ2-1; D gene ambiguous. Germline-derived CDR1 and CDR2 are SNHLY and FYNNEI. The CDR3 totals 12 residues. CDR3 coding DNA: TGTGCCAGCAGTGAAGCGATATCAGGTCTCGTCTTC. Translation: CASSEAISGLVF.

V gene TRBV7-9 combines with J gene TRBJ2-7, with D perhaps given as TRBD1 or TRBD2 (5 bases each). There are 16 residues in the CDR3. The germline V gene has CDR1 SEHNR and CDR2 FQNEAQ (reference sequence). V was clipped by 1 base and J by 3 bases, with 16 bases between them. CDR3 loop: CASSLGPGANYYEQYF. The CDR3 nucleotides read TGTGCCAGCAGCTTAGGCCCCGGGGCGAACTACTACGAGCAGTACTTC.

This rearrangement joins TRBV5-1 to TRBJ2-3; perhaps TRBD1 as D (7 bases). The germline CDR1 and CDR2 sequences are SGHRS and YFSETQ. V dropped 4 bases and J dropped 2 bases, with 17 bases sitting between them. There are 16 residues in the CDR3. Here the CDR3 DNA reads TGCGCCAGCAGCGCGGGACAGACAATCAACACAGATACGCAGTATTTT. Translated: CASSAGQTINTDTQYF.

The chain combines TRBV19 with TRBJ1-1; TRBD1 agrees at 8 bases. The trim removed 7 bases at V and 11 bases at J, leaving 12 bases unmatched. The CDR3 contains 13 residues. Germline loops: CDR1 LNHDA, CDR2 SQIVND (reference sequence). The CDR3 reads CASTWTGLGEAFF. The CDR3, as DNA: TGTGCCAGTACTTGGACAGGGCTGGGGGAGGCTTTCTTT.